This T cell receptor (beta chain) originates from a study of CD8 T cells in ankylosing spondylitis. The CDR3 runs 14 residues. V was pared by 4 bases and J by 7 bases, with 16 bases between. TCRdb re-derived calls from the 5' RACE reads in MiXCR, one entry per CDR3 protein. Of approximately 24,000 distinct CDR3 sequences in the sample, around 13% were seen once. This clonotype was seen ten or more times. This clonotype was sampled from a male donor with ankylosing spondylitis or in good health (not recorded which). V usage is TRBV12-3 or TRBV12-4 and J usage is TRBJ2-5, with D possibly matching TRBD2 (5 bases). Sequenced input: blood. This CDR3 reads CASSWVTAEGTQYF. The CDR3 bases are TGTGCCAGCAGTTGGGTGACGGCCGAGGGGACCCAGTACTTC.